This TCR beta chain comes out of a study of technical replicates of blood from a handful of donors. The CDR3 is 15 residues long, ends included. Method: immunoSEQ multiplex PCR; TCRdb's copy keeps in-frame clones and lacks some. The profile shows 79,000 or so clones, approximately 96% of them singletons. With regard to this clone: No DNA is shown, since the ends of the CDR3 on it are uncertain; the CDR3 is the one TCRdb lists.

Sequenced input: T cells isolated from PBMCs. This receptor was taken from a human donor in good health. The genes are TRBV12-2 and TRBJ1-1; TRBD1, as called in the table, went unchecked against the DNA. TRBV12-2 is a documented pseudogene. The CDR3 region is CASRWGQGANTEAFF.